These 17 T cell receptor beta chains were sequenced from one sample in a study of T cell responses to AZD1222 COVID-19 vaccine. Measured with immunoSEQ multiplex PCR; TCRdb has only the in-frame clones, and not every one. The top ten clones hold roughly 1.5% of a sample with 120,000 to 150,000 clones, approximately 89% of them seen once. The sequenced sample was peripheral blood, obtained 28 days after the second AZD1222 dose. The receptors come from an adult who received the AZD1222 COVID-19 vaccine.

This CDR3 reads CATHLGSNQPQHF. For the CDR3, the DNA is TGTGCCACCCACCTGGGGAGCAATCAGCCCCAGCATTTT. The chain links TRBV28 to TRBJ1-5; D ambiguous. The V and J ends lost 10 bases and 1 base respectively, with 11 bases between them. The CDR3 extends over 13 amino acids. In germline, CDR1 is MDHEN, CDR2 SYDVKM.

V and J are TRBV28 and TRBJ1-2; 9 positions match TRBD1. The CDR3 has 15 amino acids. Germline loops: CDR1 MDHEN, CDR2 SYDVKM. Trimming cost V 3 bases and J 2 bases; bases outside gene matches: 4. Written as DNA, the CDR3 is TGTGCCAGCAGTTTGACAGGGGGATTGAACTATGGCTACACCTTC. Protein product: CASSLTGGLNYGYTF.

This rearrangement joins TRBV7-3 to TRBJ2-1; D not certain. In germline, CDR1 is SGHTA, CDR2 FQGTGA. The CDR3 contains 15 residues. Trimming cost V 0 bases and J 8 bases, with 14 bases left between them. The CDR3 sequence: CASSLTFGPAHEQFF. In DNA form, the CDR3 reads TGTGCCAGCAGCTTAACGTTTGGCCCGGCACATGAGCAGTTCTTC.

The V and J genes are TRBV9 and TRBJ2-7; 9 nucleotides match TRBD1. Germline values: CDR1 SGDLS, CDR2 YYNGEE. The length of the CDR3 is 16 residues. With V trimmed by 3 bases and J by 6 bases, 13 bases remained unmatched. The CDR3: CASSGSPGQGSGEQYF. The DNA of the CDR3 is TGTGCCAGCAGCGGATCTCCGGGACAGGGATCCGGCGAGCAGTACTTC.

This clone was seen once. The rearrangement joins TRBV12-3 or TRBV12-4 to TRBJ1-3; D remains ambiguous. V shed 7 bases and J shed 4 bases, with 11 bases lying between them. The CDR3 covers 13 residues. For the CDR3, the DNA is TGTGCCAGCACCTGGGGTGTGGGAAACACCATATATTTT. Protein sequence: CASTWGVGNTIYF.

This clone has a handful of counts. V is TRBV19 and J is TRBJ1-3; 7 nucleotides align to TRBD1. Losses at the gene ends were 7 bases for V and 0 bases for J; bases not matched to a gene: 9. The CDR3 contains 16 residues. From germline, CDR1 is LNHDA and CDR2 SQIVND (reference sequence). For the CDR3, the DNA is TGTGCCAGTACAACCGGGACAGCAGTCTCTGGAAACACCATATATTTT. Protein: CASTTGTAVSGNTIYF.

V gene TRBV4-2 combines with J gene TRBJ2-7; 11 nucleotides agree with TRBD2. Germline V gene data show CDR1 as LGHNA and CDR2 as YNFKEQ. This CDR3 is built from 17 residues. After removal of 3 bases from V and 4 bases from J, the junction contained 11 bases not matched to a gene. The CDR3 nucleotides are TGTGCCAGCAGCCAGGGGGTCACTAGCGGGAGTAGTTACGAGCAGTACTTC. Amino acids: CASSQGVTSGSSYEQYF.

As regards this clone: The sample has other DNA sequences that encode this CDR3 too. The V call is TRBV6-2 or TRBV6-3, the J call TRBJ1-3; D is unresolved. Germline values: CDR1 MNHEY, CDR2 SVGEGT. This CDR3 region has 15 residues. Trimming cost V 0 bases and J 0 bases, with 6 bases left between them. CDR3 coding DNA: TGTGCCAGCAGTTACTCGCCAGACTCTGGAAACACCATATATTTT. Protein sequence: CASSYSPDSGNTIYF.

This sequence joins TRBV10-1 and TRBJ2-2, with a weak D call TRBD1 (6 bases). V dropped 0 bases and J dropped 2 bases, with 13 bases sitting between them. Germline V lookup: CDR1 WNHNN, CDR2 SYGVQD (reference sequence). This CDR3 is 17 amino acids long. This CDR3 is CASSESGAGVNTGELFF. The CDR3 DNA reads as TGCGCCAGCAGTGAGTCGGGGGCCGGAGTTAACACCGGGGAGCTGTTTTTT.

The V call is TRBV4-1, the J call TRBJ2-7; TRBD1 matches 7 bases. This CDR3 has 14 residues. Germline trimming cut 4 bases from V and 2 bases from J; bases unmatched to any gene: 5. Germline V CDR1 and CDR2: MGHRA, YSYEKL. The CDR3 DNA reads TGCGCCAGCAGCCTAGGACAGGCCGCCTACGAGCAGTACTTC. As protein: CASSLGQAAYEQYF.

CDR3 sequence (DNA): TGTGCCACCAGCAGAGGATATAAGTCGCAGAACACTGAAGCTTTCTTT. Encoded protein: CATSRGYKSQNTEAFF. This sequence joins TRBV15 and TRBJ1-1; D unresolved. The germline CDR1 and CDR2 sequences are LNHNV and YYDKDF (reference sequence). The V and J ends lost 1 base and 1 base respectively, with 13 bases between them. The length of the CDR3 is 16 residues.

This chain links TRBV10-3 with TRBJ1-1; D might be TRBD1 (5 bases). This CDR3 comprises 14 residues. Germline-derived CDR1 and CDR2 are ENHRY and SYGVKD. Trimming cost V 0 bases and J 5 bases, with 10 bases left between them. For the CDR3, the DNA is TGTGCCATCAGTGAGTCTGGGGGTTGGACTGAAGCTTTCTTT. This codes for CAISESGGWTEAFF.

The chain couples TRBV4-2 to TRBJ1-4; 9 nucleotides line up with TRBD1. Germline assignment: CDR1 LGHNA and CDR2 YNFKEQ. J lost 1 base, V lost 1 base, and 4 bases had no gene match. The CDR3 has 17 residues. The CDR3 reads CASSQGDRALTNEKLFF. CDR3 in DNA: TGTGCCAGCAGCCAAGGGGACAGGGCGTTAACTAATGAAAAACTGTTTTTT.

The chain carries TRBV29-1 and TRBJ2-3, with TRBD2 matching over 12 bases. The CDR3 spans 17 residues. Germline assignment: CDR1 SQVTM and CDR2 ANQGSEA. J was trimmed by 4 bases and V by 6 bases; bases with no gene match: 14. The CDR3 loop is CSVKKGASGRAADTQYF. CDR3 DNA sequence: TGCAGCGTCAAAAAGGGGGCTAGCGGGAGGGCTGCAGATACGCAGTATTTT.

The chain is built from TRBV9 and TRBJ2-6; tentative D call: TRBD1 (7 bases). V lost 7 bases and J lost 2, with 13 bases in between. The germline gives CDR1 SGDLS, CDR2 YYNGEE. There are 15 residues in the CDR3. DNA of the CDR3: TGTGCCAGCGCCTCCAGGGGGGCTGGGGCCAACGTCCTGACTTTC. Its translation: CASASRGAGANVLTF.

This sequence joins TRBV11-2 and TRBJ2-7; D is unresolved. The germline V gene has CDR1 SGHAT and CDR2 FQNNGV. The V and J ends lost 6 bases and 2 bases respectively, with 11 bases between them. This CDR3 region has 13 residues. The CDR3 protein is CASRRTGTYEQYF. As DNA, the CDR3 is TGTGCCAGCAGACGCACCGGAACCTACGAGCAGTACTTC.

V gene TRBV19 combines with J gene TRBJ2-7; D gene ambiguous. Germline CDR1 is LNHDA and CDR2 is SQIVND (reference sequence). The CDR3 loop spans 15 amino acids. The V end lost 2 bases, the J end lost 5 bases, and 16 bases lay between the germline ends. The CDR3 DNA is TGTGCCAGTAGTATAACCCAAGGTAGATGGGACGAGCAGTACTTC. Its translation: CASSITQGRWDEQYF.